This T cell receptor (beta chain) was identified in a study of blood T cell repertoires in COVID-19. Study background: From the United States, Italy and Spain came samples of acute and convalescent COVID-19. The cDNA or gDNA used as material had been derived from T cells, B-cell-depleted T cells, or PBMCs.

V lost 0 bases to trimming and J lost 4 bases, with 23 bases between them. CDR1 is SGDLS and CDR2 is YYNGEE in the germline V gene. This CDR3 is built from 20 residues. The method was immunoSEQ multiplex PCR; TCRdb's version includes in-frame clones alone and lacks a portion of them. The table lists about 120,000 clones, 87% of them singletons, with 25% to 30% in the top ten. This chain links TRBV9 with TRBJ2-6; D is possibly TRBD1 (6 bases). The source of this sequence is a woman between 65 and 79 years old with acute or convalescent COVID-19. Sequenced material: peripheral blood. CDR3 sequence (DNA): TGTGCCAGCAGCGTAGCTAGTAACAGGGCCCCGCATTCCGGGGCCAACGTCCTGACTTTC. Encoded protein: CASSVASNRAPHSGANVLTF.